Following are 28 T cell receptor beta chains from one sample sequenced in a study of blood T cell repertoires in COVID-19. Clones were sequenced by immunoSEQ multiplex PCR, and TCRdb holds only the in-frame ones, with some missing. The table has 350,000 to 450,000 clones, 70% to 90% seen once. Sequencing used peripheral blood. The receptors come from a woman in her thirties or forties with COVID-19, enrolled during active disease.

The chain uses TRBV27 and TRBJ2-7, with 8 bases fitting TRBD2. CDR3 size: 14 residues. J gave up 0 bases and V 8 bases, and 6 bases lay outside the gene matches. CDR1 and CDR2 from the germline V gene are MNHEY and SMNVEV (reference sequence). The CDR3 DNA is TGTGCCAGCTCGATTAGCGGGGACTCCTACGAGCAGTACTTC. Translating it yields CASSISGDSYEQYF.

The J gene is TRBJ1-2, the V gene TRBV6-5, with a weak D call TRBD1 (5 bases). V shed 7 bases and J shed 6 bases, with 21 bases lying between them. The CDR3 runs to 15 residues. In germline, CDR1 is MNHEY, CDR2 SVGAGI. The CDR3, as DNA: TGTGCCAGCACTCGAGGTTTCGCGGGGGAGAATGGCTACACCTTC. Amino acids: CASTRGFAGENGYTF.

This sequence joins TRBV5-4 and TRBJ2-1; TRBD1 matches at 8 bases. The V gene end was trimmed by 4 bases and the J gene end by 4 bases; junction bases not matched to a gene: 7. The CDR3 has 15 residues. Germline V gives CDR1 SGHNT, CDR2 YYREEE (reference sequence). CDR3 coding DNA: TGTGCCAGCAGCCTCCGGGACAGGTTTTACAATGAGCAGTTCTTC. Protein product: CASSLRDRFYNEQFF.

The chain links TRBV28 to TRBJ1-5; no clear D. The CDR3 loop spans 13 amino acids. The V and J ends lost 8 bases and 0 bases respectively, with 8 bases between them. Germline-derived CDR1 and CDR2 are MDHEN and SYDVKM. The CDR3 nucleotides read TGTGCCAGCCGTATCTTTAGCAATCAGCCCCAGCATTTT. It translates to CASRIFSNQPQHF.

The V and J genes are TRBV7-3 and TRBJ2-3, with TRBD2 as a possible D gene (5 bases). The germline CDR1 and CDR2 sequences are SGHTA and FQGTGA. Trimming shortened V by 5 bases and J by 7 bases, and 13 bases separated the two germline ends. The CDR3 is made up of 13 amino acids. CDR3 loop: CASSPGVHNTQYF. CDR3 DNA: TGTGCCAGCAGCCCCGGGGTCCATAATACGCAGTATTTT.

The V call is TRBV28, the J call TRBJ1-6; D perhaps matches TRBD1 (6 bases). CDR1 MDHEN and CDR2 SYDVKM come from the germline V gene. Deletions cut 4 bases from V and 1 base from J, with 20 bases between. The CDR3 covers 19 residues. CDR3 DNA sequence: TGTGCCAGCAGTTCCATTACAGGGAATGCAGAGTCCTATAATTCACCCCTCCACTTT. Its translation: CASSSITGNAESYNSPLHF.

The genes are TRBV5-1 and TRBJ2-5; D unresolved. The CDR3 covers 15 residues. CDR1 is SGHRS and CDR2 is YFSETQ in the germline V gene. Trimming cost V 0 bases and J 4 bases, with 13 bases left between them. CDR3 sequence reads: CASSLDPHPRETQYF. CDR3 sequence (DNA): TGCGCCAGCAGCTTGGATCCACACCCCCGAGAGACCCAGTACTTC. Using reference TRBV5-1 and TRBJ2-5 for the parts outside the CDR3, the full variable domain is KAGVTQTPRYLIKTRGQQVTLSCSPISGHRSVSWYQQTPGQGLQFLFEYFSETQRNKGNFPGRFSGRQFSNSRSEMNVSTLELGDSALYLCASSLDPHPRETQYFGPGTRLLVL.

The gene calls are TRBV2 and TRBJ1-2; weak D call: TRBD1 (5 bases). This CDR3 contains 16 residues. Germline CDR1 SNHLY, CDR2 FYNNEI. V lost 1 base and J lost 4, with 16 bases in between. The CDR3 is CASSEGRLRGSYGYTF. The CDR3 nucleotides read TGTGCCAGCAGTGAAGGGAGGCTGCGGGGGAGCTATGGCTACACCTTC. Full variable domain (outside the CDR3, taken from reference TRBV2 and TRBJ1-2): EPEVTQTPSHQVTQMGQEVILRCVPISNHLYFYWYRQILGQKVEFLVSFYNNEISEKSEIFDDQFSVERPDGSNFTLKIRSTKLEDSAMYFCASSEGRLRGSYGYTFGSGTRLTVV.

J is TRBJ2-5 and V is TRBV18; D might be TRBD2 (7 bases). Germline lookup yields CDR1 KGHSH and CDR2 LQKENI. The CDR3 is 17 amino acids. V lost 3 bases and J 2 bases, leaving 19 bases between the germline ends. The CDR3 here is CASSPYREGKNQETQYF. DNA of the CDR3: TGTGCCAGCTCACCGTACAGGGAGGGCAAGAATCAAGAGACCCAGTACTTC.

The V gene is TRBV18, the J gene TRBJ1-2; 7 bases are shared with TRBD1. V lost 3 bases, J lost 6 bases, and 16 bases stayed unmatched. From germline, CDR1 is KGHSH and CDR2 LQKENI. CDR3 length: 17 residues. The CDR3 coding sequence is TGTGCCAGCTCACCGACCCCGCAGGGAGGTCAGGGGGATGGCTACACCTTC. It is translated as CASSPTPQGGQGDGYTF.

The chain links TRBV7-2 to TRBJ1-2, with D possibly being TRBD1 (6 bases). Germline CDR1 reads SGHTA; CDR2 reads FQGNSA. The CDR3 covers 15 residues. V dropped 6 bases and J dropped 8 bases, with 22 bases sitting between them. CDR3: CASRRTGLNEGGYTF. DNA for the CDR3: TGTGCCAGCAGACGTACAGGGCTAAATGAGGGCGGCTACACCTTC.

Concerning this clone: One end of the junction does not line up with germline, which may come from a read error. The chain joins TRBV28 to TRBJ1-5; 7 bases align to TRBD1. Per the germline V gene, CDR1 is MDHEN and CDR2 is SYDVKM. CDR3 length: 11 residues. CDR3 residues: CASSSTGTEDF. In nucleotides, the CDR3 is TGTGCCAGCAGTTCGACCGGGACAGAAGATTTT. Complete variable domain (other parts from reference TRBV28 and TRBJ1-5): DVKVTQSSRYLVKRTGEKVFLECVQDMDHENMFWYRQDPGLGLRLIYFSYDVKMKEKGDIPEGYSVSREKKERFSLILESASTNQTSMYLCASSSTGTEDFGDGTRLSIL.

The V and J genes are TRBV29-1 and TRBJ1-3; D uncertain. CDR1 and CDR2 from the germline V gene are SQVTM and ANQGSEA. The CDR3 loop spans 13 amino acids. V gave up 4 bases and J gave up 0 bases, with 7 bases separating them. Written as DNA, the CDR3 is TGCAGCGTTGTGGTGAGCTCTGGAAACACCATATATTTT. Residues: CSVVVSSGNTIYF.

This sequence joins TRBV6-5 and TRBJ2-3; a weak D match, TRBD1 (6 bases). CDR1 is MNHEY and CDR2 is SVGAGI in the germline V gene. V dropped 6 bases and J dropped 2 bases, with 15 bases sitting between them. This CDR3 comprises 15 residues. The CDR3 protein is CASRVHRDHTDTQYF. For the CDR3, the DNA is TGTGCCAGCAGGGTTCACAGGGACCACACAGATACGCAGTATTTT.

The sample holds a few counts of this clone. The junction does not match germline at one end; this may be a read error. This rearrangement joins TRBV7-7 to TRBJ1-3, with D maybe TRBD1 (5 bases). Germline V CDR1 and CDR2: SSHAT, FNYEAQ (reference sequence). The length of the CDR3 is 14 residues. The CDR3, as DNA: TGTGCTAGCAGCTCCGGGGGTGCTGGAAACACCATATATTTT. Translating it yields CASSSGGAGNTIYF. Drawing the rest from reference TRBV7-7 and TRBJ1-3, the complete variable domain is GAGVSQSPRYKVTKRGQDVTLRCDPISSHATLYWYQQALGQGPEFLTYFNYEAQPDKSGLPSDRFSAERPEGSISTLTIQRTEQRDSAMYRCASSSGGAGNTIYFGEGSWLTVV.

The chain employs TRBV4-3 and TRBJ2-6, with D perhaps matching TRBD1 (6 bases). Germline V CDR1 and CDR2: LGHNA, YSLEER. V was clipped by 4 bases and J by 0 bases, with 10 bases between them. The CDR3 sequence is 16 residues long. The CDR3 reads CASSREQGSGANVLTF. CDR3 nucleotide sequence: TGCGCCAGCAGCCGCGAACAGGGCTCTGGGGCCAACGTCCTGACTTTC.

This rearrangement joins TRBV27 to TRBJ1-2; 10 positions match TRBD1. Germline CDR1 and CDR2: MNHEY and SMNVEV (reference sequence). V shed 8 bases and J 0 bases; nucleotides not matched to a gene: 6. The CDR3 is 15 residues long. CDR3 sequence (DNA): TGTGCCAGCCATAGACAGGGGGCCCCTAACTATGGCTACACCTTC. Protein product: CASHRQGAPNYGYTF.

V and J are TRBV7-2 and TRBJ2-1; weak D call: TRBD1 (6 bases). V lost 3 bases and J 9 bases, leaving 24 bases between the germline ends. There are 17 residues in the CDR3. Germline CDR1 SGHTA, CDR2 FQGNSA. The CDR3 loop reads CASSLRGEPIQGSEQFF. The CDR3 DNA is TGTGCCAGCAGCTTGCGAGGCGAGCCCATACAGGGAAGTGAGCAGTTCTTC.

Note on this clone: Different DNA sequences within this sample yield the same CDR3. The chain is built from TRBV19 and TRBJ2-1; D unresolved. This CDR3 is built from 11 residues. Trimming shortened V by 6 bases and J by 7 bases, and 7 bases separated the two germline ends. Germline CDR1 is LNHDA and CDR2 is SQIVND (reference sequence). The CDR3 sequence: CASRRNNEQFF. The DNA of the CDR3 is TGTGCCAGTAGGAGGAATAATGAGCAGTTCTTC.

V is TRBV11-2 and J is TRBJ2-1, with TRBD1 matching 7 bases. V shed 4 bases, J shed 8 bases, and the junction held 5 bases outside the gene matches. Germline CDR1 is SGHAT and CDR2 is FQNNGV. The CDR3 extends over 13 amino acids. The CDR3 bases are TGTGCCAGCAGCTCAGACACAGGGGATGAGCAGTTCTTC. Translation: CASSSDTGDEQFF.

In its sample, this clone was seen once. One end of the junction does not line up with germline, which may come from a read error. The V gene is TRBV7-7, the J gene TRBJ2-1, with 7 bases identical to TRBD1. Germline loops: CDR1 SSHAT, CDR2 FNYEAQ (reference sequence). The CDR3 loop spans 15 amino acids. CDR3 residues: CASSAKTGIYNEQFF. The DNA for the CDR3 is TGTGCTAGCAGCGCCAAGACAGGGATCTACAATGAGCAGTTCTTC.

The rearrangement joins TRBV25-1 to TRBJ2-3; D is perhaps TRBD2 (5 bases). The germline V and J ends were trimmed by 4 bases and 4 bases, with 9 bases remaining between them. The CDR3 has 13 residues. CDR1 and CDR2 (germline): MGHDK, SYGVNS. CDR3 amino acids: CASSVRTSDTQYF. The CDR3 DNA reads as TGTGCCAGCAGTGTACGGACTTCAGATACGCAGTATTTT.

The chain has TRBV28 and TRBJ2-7; 10 nucleotides agree with TRBD1. The CDR3 is 14 residues long. The junction had 5 bases not matched to a gene; V was cut back by 6 bases and J by 3 bases. The germline V gene encodes CDR1 MDHEN and CDR2 SYDVKM. Written as DNA, the CDR3 is TGTGCCAGCAGCCCGGGACAGGGGTACTACGAGCAGTACTTC. This sequence encodes CASSPGQGYYEQYF. Combining the CDR3 with reference TRBV28 and TRBJ2-7 gives the whole variable domain DVKVTQSSRYLVKRTGEKVFLECVQDMDHENMFWYRQDPGLGLRLIYFSYDVKMKEKGDIPEGYSVSREKKERFSLILESASTNQTSMYLCASSPGQGYYEQYFGPGTRLTVT.

V and J are TRBV11-2 and TRBJ1-2; D is undetermined. The V end was cut by 5 bases, the J end by 5 bases, with 21 bases between. Germline CDR1 and CDR2: SGHAT and FQNNGV. The CDR3 loop spans 16 amino acids. The CDR3 DNA sequence: TGTGCCAGCAGCCCTTATCAGTCGCGCCTGACTTATGGCTACACCTTC. It translates to CASSPYQSRLTYGYTF.

J is TRBJ2-7 and V is TRBV19; 9 nucleotides align to TRBD1. With V trimmed by 4 bases and J by 2 bases, 3 bases remained unmatched. CDR1 and CDR2 from the germline V gene are LNHDA and SQIVND (reference sequence). The CDR3 has 14 residues. In DNA form, the CDR3 reads TGTGCCAGTAGTACGGACAGGGGAACCTACGAGCAGTACTTC. As protein: CASSTDRGTYEQYF.

The chain's CDR3 is CASSPLSGNSGNTIYF. CDR3 in DNA: TGTGCCAGCAGCCCCCTTTCAGGAAACTCTGGAAACACCATATATTTT. The chain joins TRBV7-6 to TRBJ1-3; D unresolved. The CDR3 runs to 16 residues. Per germline, CDR1 SGHVS and CDR2 FNYEAQ. Trimming left V 5 bases short and J 0 bases short, with 14 bases between.

The chain couples TRBV28 to TRBJ1-2; a possible D gene is TRBD1 (5 bases). Germline-derived CDR1 and CDR2 are MDHEN and SYDVKM. CDR3 length: 13 residues. The ends were cut back, 2 bases at V and 8 bases at J, with 12 bases in the middle. The CDR3 DNA reads TGTGCCAGCAGTTTAAACAGGATGGGGGGCTACACCTTC. Translating it yields CASSLNRMGGYTF.

This sequence joins TRBV6-6 and TRBJ1-1, with unresolved D. The V gene's germline CDR1 is MNHNY and CDR2 SVGAGI (reference sequence). This CDR3 is built from 12 residues. The V gene lost 0 bases and the J gene lost 8 bases, with 7 bases spanning the gap. The CDR3 DNA follows: TGTGCCAGCAGTTACTCGCGAGGCGAAGCTTTCTTT. It encodes CASSYSRGEAFF.